The rows below give T cell receptor beta chains drawn from one sample of a study of identical twins' blood T cells. MiXCR, run by TCRdb on the 5' RACE reads, gives a single entry per CDR3 protein. The sample lists about 370,000 distinct CDR3 sequences; about 28% were seen once. The material sequenced was PBMCs. These receptor sequences come from a woman aged 18-55 years in good health. Both conserved end residues are part of each CDR3. The D gene is left open where the match is weak. Clone size is not always given. Where it is, it says once, few, many or a class for expanded clones.

size	D	J	V	DNA	CDR3
many	.	TRBJ1-5	TRBV10-3	TGTGCCATCAGTGAGGGCAATCAGCCCCAGCATTTT	CAISEGNQPQHF
.	.	TRBJ1-5	TRBV20-1	TGCAGTGCTAGTGCACAGAGCAATCAGCCCCAGCATTTT	CSASAQSNQPQHF
.	TRBD1	TRBJ2-2	TRBV19	TGTGCCAGTAGTATTATAGGACAGGGGGCCTCCGGGGAGCTGCTTTTT	CASSIIGQGASGELLF
many	.	TRBJ1-1	TRBV9	TGTGCCAGCAGCGTAGGAGGCGTGAGCACTGAAGCTTTCTTT	CASSVGGVSTEAFF
.	.	TRBJ2-1	TRBV7-9	TGTGCCAGCAGCCCGCCCGGACGATGGGTCCTAGACAATGAGCAGTTCTTC	CASSPPGRWVLDNEQFF
.	.	TRBJ1-1	TRBV19	TGTGCCAGTGGAAGATGGGGTATGAGCACTGAAGCTTTCTTT	CASGRWGMSTEAFF
.	.	TRBJ2-2	TRBV19	TGTGCCAGTAGTATTCTCCCCACCGGGGAGCTGTTTTTT	CASSILPTGELFF
.	.	TRBJ2-2	TRBV29-1	TGCAGCGTTGAAAACACCGGGGAGCTGTTTTTT	CSVENTGELFF
.	.	TRBJ2-1	TRBV6-4	TGTGCCAGCAGCCCGACTATCGGGAGTCACAATGAGCAGTTCTTC	CASSPTIGSHNEQFF
many	.	TRBJ1-1	TRBV29-1	TGCAGCGCTGTTCGGGCTTCCACTGAAGCTTTCTTT	CSAVRASTEAFF
many	.	TRBJ1-3	TRBV3-1	TGTGCCAGCAGCCGGGCCACTGGAAACACCATATATTTT	CASSRATGNTIYF
.	.	TRBJ2-2	TRBV5-1	TGCGCCAGCAGCTTCCGGTCGGCAGGGAACACCGGGGAGCTGTTTTTT	CASSFRSAGNTGELFF
many	.	TRBJ2-1	TRBV29-1	TGCAGCGTTGAGCGTCTAGATAAAGTTGAGCAGTTCTTC	CSVERLDKVEQFF
.	.	TRBJ1-1	TRBV12-3/TRBV12-4	TGTGCCAGTACCCCCAGGATAGGGGCCAACACTGAAGCTTTCTTT	CASTPRIGANTEAFF
.	.	TRBJ1-2	TRBV7-2	TGTGCCAGCAGCTTATCTGGGCCCTATGGCTACACCTTC	CASSLSGPYGYTF
.	TRBD1	TRBJ1-2	TRBV24-1	TGTGCCACCAGTGATCATGGACAGGCCTATGGCTACACCTTC	CATSDHGQAYGYTF
.	.	TRBJ2-6	TRBV19	TGTGCCAGTAGTATGCTGTGGAGCTCTGGGGCCAACGTCCTGACTTTC	CASSMLWSSGANVLTF
few	TRBD2	TRBJ2-5	TRBV25-1	TGTGCCAGCAGTGAAGGAGTTAGCGGGTCTTGGCAAGAGACCCAGTACTTC	CASSEGVSGSWQETQYF
few	.	TRBJ2-7	TRBV12-3/TRBV12-4	TGTGCCAGCAGTTTCGAAATTAGGAGGACGCAGTACTTC	CASSFEIRRTQYF
.	.	TRBJ2-5	TRBV6-2/TRBV6-3	TGTGCCAGCACCGACAGAATCCAAGAGACCCAGTACTTC	CASTDRIQETQYF
.	.	TRBJ1-1	TRBV6-5	TGTGCCAGCCGAGGATCCATGGGCCCTGAAGCTTTCTTT	CASRGSMGPEAFF
few	.	TRBJ1-4	TRBV7-2	TGTGCCAGCAGCACCCGGGTGGGTGAAAAACTGTTTTTT	CASSTRVGEKLFF
.	TRBD1	TRBJ1-2	TRBV27	TGTGCCAGCAGTTCGACCGGGACAGGGGGCGTCTATGGCTACACCTTC	CASSSTGTGGVYGYTF
few	TRBD1	TRBJ2-7	TRBV7-2	TGTGCCAGCAGCTTGACAGGGCAAGTGATCGAGCAGTACTTC	CASSLTGQVIEQYF
.	.	TRBJ2-2	TRBV28	TGTGCCAGCAGTTTTGCATCAGAAGACCGCACCGGGGAGCTGTTTTTT	CASSFASEDRTGELFF
few	.	TRBJ1-4	TRBV20-1	TGCAGTGCTGGAATGTCAAATGAAAAACTGTTTTTT	CSAGMSNEKLFF
.	TRBD1	TRBJ2-7	TRBV29-1	TGCAGCGTTGGACAGGGGTGGCGAGAGCAGTACTTC	CSVGQGWREQYF
.	.	TRBJ1-1	TRBV20-1	TGCAGTGCTAGGCTGCCAGGAGTTAACACTGAAGCTTTCTTT	CSARLPGVNTEAFF
.	TRBD1	TRBJ1-5	TRBV20-1	TGCAGTGCTCTGAAAATGACAGGGCGGAATAAGCCCCAGCATTTT	CSALKMTGRNKPQHF
few	.	TRBJ1-2	TRBV29-1	TGCAGCGTTGATGTCAGGGATACCTTC	CSVDVRDTF
once	.	TRBJ1-1	TRBV3-1	TGTGCCAGCAGCCAAATTAGAGGGGATACTGAAGCTTTCTTT	CASSQIRGDTEAFF
.	.	TRBJ1-1	TRBV7-2	TGTGCCAGCACCATACGGAGGTTGAACACTGAAGCTTTCTTT	CASTIRRLNTEAFF
.	.	TRBJ1-1	TRBV27	TGTGCCAGCAGTTTATCCGGGACTTCCCGAGGAGCTTTCTTT	CASSLSGTSRGAFF
.	.	TRBJ2-7	TRBV7-9	TGTGCCAGCAGCTTAGGCCCCCTCTATCGATACGAGCAGTACTTC	CASSLGPLYRYEQYF
.	.	TRBJ2-2	TRBV6-4	TGTGCCAGCAGTGAAAGGGTGAACACCGGGGAGCTGTTTTTT	CASSERVNTGELFF
.	.	TRBJ2-4	TRBV7-2	TGTGCCAGCAGCCCTAGACAGGATCTAGCCAAAAACATTCAGTACTTC	CASSPRQDLAKNIQYF
.	.	TRBJ1-1	TRBV29-1	TGCAGCGTTGGTACCCACCTACAGGGAGGGGTGAACACTGAAGCTTTCTTT	CSVGTHLQGGVNTEAFF